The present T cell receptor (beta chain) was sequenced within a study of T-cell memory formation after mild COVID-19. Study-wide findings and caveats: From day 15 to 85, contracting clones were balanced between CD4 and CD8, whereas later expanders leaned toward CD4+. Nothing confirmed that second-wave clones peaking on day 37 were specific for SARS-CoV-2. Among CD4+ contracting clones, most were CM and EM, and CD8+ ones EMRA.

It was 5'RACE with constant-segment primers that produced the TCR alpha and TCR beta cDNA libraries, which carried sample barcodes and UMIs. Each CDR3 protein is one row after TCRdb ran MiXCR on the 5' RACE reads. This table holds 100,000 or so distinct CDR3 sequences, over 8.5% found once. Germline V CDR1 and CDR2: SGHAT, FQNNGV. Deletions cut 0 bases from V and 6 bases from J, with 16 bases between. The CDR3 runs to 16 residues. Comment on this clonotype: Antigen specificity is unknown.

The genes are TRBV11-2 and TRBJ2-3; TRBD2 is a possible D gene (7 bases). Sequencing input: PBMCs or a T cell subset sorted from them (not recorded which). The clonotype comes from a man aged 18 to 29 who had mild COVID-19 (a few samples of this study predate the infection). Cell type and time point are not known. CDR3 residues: CASSLDLAGAVDTQYF. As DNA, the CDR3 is TGTGCCAGCAGCTTAGATTTGGCGGGGGCGGTGGATACGCAGTATTTT.